This T cell receptor beta chain originates from a study of cytomegalovirus exposure and HLA in healthy donors. Points from the study as a whole: Through in vitro validation, a few CMV-associated chains were shown to be specific for CMV antigens. There were several of the most significant clusters that appeared linked to common viral pathogens in a later analysis.

Deletions cut 7 bases from V and 8 bases from J, with 14 bases between. Germline-derived CDR1 and CDR2 are MNHEY and SMNVEV (reference sequence). This CDR3 comprises 13 residues. This PCR relied on a set of 60 Vbeta primers and 13 Jbeta primers. The method was immunoSEQ multiplex PCR; TCRdb's version includes in-frame clones alone and lacks a portion of them. The sample has roughly 60,000 clones, roughly 80% seen once. A remark on this clone: Its antigen remains unknown.

The TCR comes from a man aged 25 to 40 in good health and CMV-seronegative. The gene calls are TRBV27 and TRBJ1-4; no clear D. Sequenced input: PBMCs. The CDR3 reads CASTRGYGEKLFF. The CDR3 DNA reads TGTGCCAGCACGCGAGGTTATGGGGAAAAACTGTTTTTT.